Shown below are 5 T cell receptor beta chains from a single sample sequenced in a study of cytomegalovirus exposure and HLA in healthy donors. The PCR had 60 Vbeta and 13 Jbeta primers. Using immunoSEQ multiplex PCR, the repertoire was profiled, and TCRdb retains in-frame clones only, with some absent. The sample has around 150,000 clones; roughly 68% are singletons. Material: PBMCs. The receptor set was obtained from a man aged 60-69 years in good health and CMV-seronegative.

V gene TRBV6-5 combines with J gene TRBJ1-1, with D possibly TRBD1 on 6 matching bases. Trimming left V 2 bases short and J 6 bases short, with 10 bases between. The CDR3 length is 13 residues. Germline V gene data show CDR1 as MNHEY and CDR2 as SVGAGI. CDR3: CASSYPGTSEAFF. CDR3 nucleotides: TGTGCCAGCAGTTACCCTGGGACATCTGAAGCTTTCTTT.

This clone appeared once. The V call is TRBV5-1, the J call TRBJ2-7; 7 bases are shared with TRBD1. Trimming at V came to 0 bases and at J to 4 bases, leaving 4 bases not matched to a gene. The germline CDR1 and CDR2 sequences are SGHRS and YFSETQ. This CDR3 is 14 amino acids long. For the CDR3, the DNA is TGCGCCAGCAGCTTGGGTTCAGGGGGTTACGAGCAGTACTTC. Translated, it gives CASSLGSGGYEQYF. The full variable domain, with the rest looked up from reference TRBV5-1 and TRBJ2-7, is KAGVTQTPRYLIKTRGQQVTLSCSPISGHRSVSWYQQTPGQGLQFLFEYFSETQRNKGNFPGRFSGRQFSNSRSEMNVSTLELGDSALYLCASSLGSGGYEQYFGPGTRLTVT.

This clone has more than one count but fewer than ten. V and J are TRBV28 and TRBJ2-7, with 7 positions matching TRBD2. The germline V gene encodes CDR1 MDHEN and CDR2 SYDVKM. V lost 7 bases to trimming and J lost 3 bases; unmatched junction nucleotides: 6. This CDR3 comprises 13 residues. The CDR3 DNA follows: TGTGCCAGCACCGTTTCGGGGGGCTACGAGCAGTACTTC. Amino acid sequence: CASTVSGGYEQYF.

The chain links TRBV5-4 to TRBJ2-3, with a tentative D call TRBD2 (5 bases). The CDR3 runs to 15 residues. Germline V lookup: CDR1 SGHNT, CDR2 YYREEE (reference sequence). Between the trimmed V and J ends, which lost 0 bases and 3 bases, there was a span of 11 bases. This CDR3 is CASSLAGIRTDTQYF. The CDR3 nucleotides read TGTGCCAGCAGCTTGGCCGGGATTAGGACAGATACGCAGTATTTT. The variable domain in full, with the rest retrieved from reference TRBV5-4 and TRBJ2-3, is ETGVTQSPTHLIKTRGQQVTLRCSSQSGHNTVSWYQQALGQGPQFIFQYYREEENGRGNFPPRFSGLQFPNYSSELNVNALELDDSALYLCASSLAGIRTDTQYFGPGTRLTVL.

The V and J genes are TRBV2 and TRBJ1-2; D is unclear. This CDR3 has 15 residues. Trimming took off 8 bases at V and 0 bases at J, with 16 bases between the two ends. The V gene's germline CDR1 is SNHLY and CDR2 FYNNEI. The CDR3 protein is CASHAVRETNYGYTF. The DNA for the CDR3 is TGTGCCAGCCATGCGGTAAGGGAGACTAACTATGGCTACACCTTC.